This T cell receptor beta chain comes out of a study of cytomegalovirus exposure and HLA in healthy donors. General study points: The study flagged some 170 TCR beta chains as cytomegalovirus-associated. Later analysis found that TCR beta chains associated with HLA were more clonally expanded than other, equally common chains.

Researchers ran the PCR with 60 Vbeta and 13 Jbeta primers. Profiling relied on immunoSEQ multiplex PCR, and the TCRdb table lists in-frame clones only, not all of them. The table has over 200,000 clones, more than 75% seen once. Trimming removed 1 base from V and 4 bases from J, with 4 bases in between. CDR3 length: 12 residues. CDR1 and CDR2 (germline): MGHRA, YSYEKL. Comment on this clone: The antigen is unknown.

The chain combines TRBV4-1 with TRBJ1-2; no firm D call. The sample taken for sequencing was PBMCs. The source of this sequence is a human donor in good health. CDR3 in amino acids: CASSQAGYGYTF. The CDR3 coding sequence is TGCGCCAGCAGCCAAGCGGGCTATGGCTACACCTTC.